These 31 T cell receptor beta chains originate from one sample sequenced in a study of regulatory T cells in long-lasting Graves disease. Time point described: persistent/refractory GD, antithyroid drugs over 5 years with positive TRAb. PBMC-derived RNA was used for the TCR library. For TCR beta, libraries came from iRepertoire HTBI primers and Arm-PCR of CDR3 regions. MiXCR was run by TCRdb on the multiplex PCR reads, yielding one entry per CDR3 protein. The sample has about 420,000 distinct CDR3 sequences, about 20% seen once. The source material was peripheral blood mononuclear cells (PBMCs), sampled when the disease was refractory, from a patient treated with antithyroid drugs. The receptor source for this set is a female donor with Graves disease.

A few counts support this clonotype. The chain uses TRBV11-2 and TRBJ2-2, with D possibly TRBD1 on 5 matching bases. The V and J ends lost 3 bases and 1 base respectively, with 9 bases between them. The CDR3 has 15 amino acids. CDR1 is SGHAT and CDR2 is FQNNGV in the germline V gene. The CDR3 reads CASSFSQGNTGELFF. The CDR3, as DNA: TGTGCCAGCAGCTTTTCCCAGGGGAACACCGGGGAGCTGTTTTTT.

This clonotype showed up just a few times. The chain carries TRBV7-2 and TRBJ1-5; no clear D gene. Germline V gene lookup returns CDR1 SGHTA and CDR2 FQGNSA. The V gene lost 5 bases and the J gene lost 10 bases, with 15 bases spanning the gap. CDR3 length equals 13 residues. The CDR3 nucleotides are TGTGCCAGCAGCCGCGACGCCGGTCACCCCCAGCATTTT. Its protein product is CASSRDAGHPQHF.

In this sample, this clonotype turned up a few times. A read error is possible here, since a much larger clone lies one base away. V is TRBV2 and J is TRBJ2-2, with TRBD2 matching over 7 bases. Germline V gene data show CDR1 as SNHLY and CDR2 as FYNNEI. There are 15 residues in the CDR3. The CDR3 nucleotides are TGTGCCAGCAGTGAAACTAGCGAAAACACCGGGGAGCCGTTTTTT. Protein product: CASSETSENTGEPFF.

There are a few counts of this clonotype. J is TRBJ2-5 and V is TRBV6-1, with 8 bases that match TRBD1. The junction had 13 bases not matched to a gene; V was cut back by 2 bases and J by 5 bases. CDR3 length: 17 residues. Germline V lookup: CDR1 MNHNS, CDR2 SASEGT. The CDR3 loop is CASSERSGAGGLETQYF. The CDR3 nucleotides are TGTGCCAGCAGTGAACGATCCGGGGCAGGGGGCCTTGAGACCCAGTACTTC.

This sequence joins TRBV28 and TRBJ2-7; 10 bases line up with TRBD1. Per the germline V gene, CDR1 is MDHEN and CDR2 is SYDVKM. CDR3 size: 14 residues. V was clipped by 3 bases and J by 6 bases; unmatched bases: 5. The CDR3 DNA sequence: TGTGCCAGCAGTTTGGGGACAGGGGAAGGCGAGCAGTACTTC. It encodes CASSLGTGEGEQYF.

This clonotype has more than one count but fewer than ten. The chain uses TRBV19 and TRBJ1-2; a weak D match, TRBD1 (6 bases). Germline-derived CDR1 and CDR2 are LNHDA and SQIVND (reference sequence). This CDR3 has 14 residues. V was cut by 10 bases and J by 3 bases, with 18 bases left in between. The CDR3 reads CATGGALGYYGYTF. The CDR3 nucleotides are TGTGCCACGGGGGGCGCGCTGGGTTACTATGGCTACACCTTC.

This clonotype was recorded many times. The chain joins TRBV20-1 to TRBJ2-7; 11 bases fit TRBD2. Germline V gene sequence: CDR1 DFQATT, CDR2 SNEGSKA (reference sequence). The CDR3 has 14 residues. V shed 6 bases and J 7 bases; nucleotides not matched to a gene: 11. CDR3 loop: CSASLAGGPREQYF. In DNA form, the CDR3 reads TGCAGTGCAAGTTTAGCGGGAGGGCCGAGGGAGCAGTACTTC.

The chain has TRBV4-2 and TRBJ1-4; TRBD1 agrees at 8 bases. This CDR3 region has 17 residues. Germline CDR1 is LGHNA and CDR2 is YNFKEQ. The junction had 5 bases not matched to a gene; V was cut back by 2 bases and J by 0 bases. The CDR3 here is CASSQSPGQATNEKLFF. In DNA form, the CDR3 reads TGTGCCAGCAGCCAATCACCGGGACAGGCAACTAATGAAAAACTGTTTTTT.

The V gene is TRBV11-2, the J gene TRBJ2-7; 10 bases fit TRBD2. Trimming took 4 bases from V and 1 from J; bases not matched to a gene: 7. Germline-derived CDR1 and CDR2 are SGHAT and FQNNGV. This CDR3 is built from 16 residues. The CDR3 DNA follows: TGTGCCAGCAGCTCGACACCGGGACTAGCGTCCTACGAGCAGTACTTC. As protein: CASSSTPGLASYEQYF.

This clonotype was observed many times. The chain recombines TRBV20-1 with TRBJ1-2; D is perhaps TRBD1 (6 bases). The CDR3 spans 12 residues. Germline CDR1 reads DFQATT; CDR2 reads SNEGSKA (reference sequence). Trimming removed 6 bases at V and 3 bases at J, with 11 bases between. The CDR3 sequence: CSAAGHDYGYTF. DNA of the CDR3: TGCAGTGCCGCGGGACATGACTATGGCTACACCTTC.

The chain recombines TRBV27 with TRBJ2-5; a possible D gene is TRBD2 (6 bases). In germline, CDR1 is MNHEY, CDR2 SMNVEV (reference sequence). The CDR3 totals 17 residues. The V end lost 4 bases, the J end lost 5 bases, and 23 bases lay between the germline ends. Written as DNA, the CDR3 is TGTGCCAGCAGTTCATTGTTAGCGGACCAATTTCTGGAGACCCAGTACTTC. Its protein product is CASSSLLADQFLETQYF.

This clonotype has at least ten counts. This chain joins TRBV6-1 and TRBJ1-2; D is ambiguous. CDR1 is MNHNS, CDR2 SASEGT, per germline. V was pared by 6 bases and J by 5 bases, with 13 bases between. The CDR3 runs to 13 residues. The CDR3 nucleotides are TGTGCCAGCAGCCCGGGGTCCCCGTATGGCTACACCTTC. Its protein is CASSPGSPYGYTF.

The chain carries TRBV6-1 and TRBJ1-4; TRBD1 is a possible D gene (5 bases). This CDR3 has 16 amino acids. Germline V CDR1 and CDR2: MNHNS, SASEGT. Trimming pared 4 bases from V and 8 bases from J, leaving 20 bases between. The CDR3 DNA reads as TGTGCCAGCAGTGGGGGGTACCCACCGAAAGAGGAAAAACTGTTTTTT. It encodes CASSGGYPPKEEKLFF.

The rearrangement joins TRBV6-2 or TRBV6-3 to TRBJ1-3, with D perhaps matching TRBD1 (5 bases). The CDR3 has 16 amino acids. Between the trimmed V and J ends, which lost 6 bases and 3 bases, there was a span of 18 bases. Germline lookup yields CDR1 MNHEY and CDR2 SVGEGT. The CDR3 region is CASSSSGVEHGNTIYF. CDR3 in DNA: TGTGCCAGCAGCTCCTCGGGGGTTGAGCATGGAAACACCATATATTTT.

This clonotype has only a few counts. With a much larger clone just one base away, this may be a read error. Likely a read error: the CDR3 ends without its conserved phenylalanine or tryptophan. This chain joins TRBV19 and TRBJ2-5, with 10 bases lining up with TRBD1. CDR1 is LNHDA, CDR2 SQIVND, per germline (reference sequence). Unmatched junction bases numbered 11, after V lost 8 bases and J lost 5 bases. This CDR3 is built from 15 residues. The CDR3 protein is CASGQGGLPGETQYL. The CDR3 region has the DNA TGTGCCAGTGGACAGGGGGGCCTACCGGGTGAGACCCAGTACCTC.

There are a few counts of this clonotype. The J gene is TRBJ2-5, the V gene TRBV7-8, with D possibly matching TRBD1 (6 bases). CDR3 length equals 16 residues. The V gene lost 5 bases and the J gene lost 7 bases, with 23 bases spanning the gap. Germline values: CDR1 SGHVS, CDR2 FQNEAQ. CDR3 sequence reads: CASSPLNVQGSPTQYF. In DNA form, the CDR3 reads TGTGCCAGCAGCCCACTTAACGTGCAGGGGTCGCCGACCCAGTACTTC.

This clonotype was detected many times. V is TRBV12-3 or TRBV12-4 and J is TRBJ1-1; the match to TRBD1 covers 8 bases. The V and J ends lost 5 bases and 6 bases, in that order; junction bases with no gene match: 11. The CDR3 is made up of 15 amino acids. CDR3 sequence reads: CASSKPGQVVAEAFF. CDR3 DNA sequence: TGTGCCAGCAGTAAACCGGGACAGGTGGTGGCTGAAGCTTTCTTT.

Written as DNA, the CDR3 is TGCGCCAGCAGCTCTAGCGGATCAAGCTCCTACGAGCAGTACTTC. Amino acid sequence: CASSSSGSSSYEQYF. The chain joins TRBV5-1 to TRBJ2-7, with 7 positions matching TRBD2. The CDR3 is made up of 15 amino acids. V gave up 3 bases and J gave up 0 bases; unmatched junction bases: 6. CDR1 is SGHRS and CDR2 is YFSETQ in the germline V gene.

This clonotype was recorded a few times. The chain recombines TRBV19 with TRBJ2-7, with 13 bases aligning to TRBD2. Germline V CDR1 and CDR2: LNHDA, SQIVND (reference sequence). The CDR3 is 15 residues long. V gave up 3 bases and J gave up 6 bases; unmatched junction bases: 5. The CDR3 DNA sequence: TGTGCCAGTAGTATTCTGGGACTAGCGGGACTCGAGCAGTACTTC. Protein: CASSILGLAGLEQYF.

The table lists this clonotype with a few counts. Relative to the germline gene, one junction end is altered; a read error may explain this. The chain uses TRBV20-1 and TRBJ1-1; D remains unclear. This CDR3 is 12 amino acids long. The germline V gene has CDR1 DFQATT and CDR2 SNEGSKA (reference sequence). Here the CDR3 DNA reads TGCAGTGCCAGAGACCCCGGGGCTGAAGCTTTCTTT. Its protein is CSARDPGAEAFF.

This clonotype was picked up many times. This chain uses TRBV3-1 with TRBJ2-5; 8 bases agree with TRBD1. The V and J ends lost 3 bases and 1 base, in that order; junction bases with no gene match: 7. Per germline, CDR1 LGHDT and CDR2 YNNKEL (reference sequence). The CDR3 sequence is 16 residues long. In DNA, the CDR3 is TGTGCCAGCAGCCATCAGGGGACAGGAAGCCAAGAGACCCAGTACTTC. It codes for CASSHQGTGSQETQYF.

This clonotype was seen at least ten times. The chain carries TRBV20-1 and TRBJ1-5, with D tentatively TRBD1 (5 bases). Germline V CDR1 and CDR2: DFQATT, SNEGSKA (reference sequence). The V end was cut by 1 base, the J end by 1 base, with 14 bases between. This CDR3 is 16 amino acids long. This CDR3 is CSARVGGTASNQPQHF. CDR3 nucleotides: TGCAGTGCTAGAGTGGGCGGGACGGCGAGCAATCAGCCCCAGCATTTT.

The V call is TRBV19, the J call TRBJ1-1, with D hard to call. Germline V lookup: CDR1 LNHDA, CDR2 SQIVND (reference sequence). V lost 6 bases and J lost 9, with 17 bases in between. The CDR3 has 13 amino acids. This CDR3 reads CASSLTGKQKAFF. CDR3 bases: TGTGCCAGTAGCCTCACGGGGAAGCAAAAAGCTTTCTTT.

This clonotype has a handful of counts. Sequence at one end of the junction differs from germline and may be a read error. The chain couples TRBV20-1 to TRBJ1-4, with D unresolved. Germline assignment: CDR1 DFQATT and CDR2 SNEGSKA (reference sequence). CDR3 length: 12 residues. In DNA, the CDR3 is TGCAGAGCTAGAGGGTCTGAGGAAAAACTGTTTTTT. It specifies CRARGSEEKLFF.

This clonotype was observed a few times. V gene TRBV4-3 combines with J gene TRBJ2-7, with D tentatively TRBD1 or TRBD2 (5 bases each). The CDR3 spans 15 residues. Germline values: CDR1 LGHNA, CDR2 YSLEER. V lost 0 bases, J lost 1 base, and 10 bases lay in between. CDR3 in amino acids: CASSQDRDPSYEQYF. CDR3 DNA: TGCGCCAGCAGCCAAGACCGGGACCCTTCCTACGAGCAGTACTTC.

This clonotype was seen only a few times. The DNA of the CDR3 is TGTGCCAGCAGTGATAACGGACAGGGTGTGTGGGAGCAGTACTTC. This translates into CASSDNGQGVWEQYF. The chain joins TRBV6-1 to TRBJ2-7, with 8 bases aligning to TRBD1. The CDR3 loop spans 15 amino acids. The ends lost 3 bases at V and 7 bases at J; junction bases unmatched: 11. Germline V CDR1 and CDR2: MNHNS, SASEGT.

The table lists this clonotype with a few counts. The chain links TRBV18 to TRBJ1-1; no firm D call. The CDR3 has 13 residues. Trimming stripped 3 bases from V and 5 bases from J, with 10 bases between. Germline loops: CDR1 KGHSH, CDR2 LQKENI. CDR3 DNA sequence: TGTGCCAGCTCACCCGAATTCGATACTGAAGCTTTCTTT. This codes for CASSPEFDTEAFF.

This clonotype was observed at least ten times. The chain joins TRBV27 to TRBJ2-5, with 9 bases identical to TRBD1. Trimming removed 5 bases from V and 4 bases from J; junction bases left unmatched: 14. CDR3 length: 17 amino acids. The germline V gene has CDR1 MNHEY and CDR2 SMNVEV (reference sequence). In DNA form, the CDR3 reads TGTGCCAGCAGTAAACGTCCCACAGGGGGCGTTAGAGAGACCCAGTACTTC. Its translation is CASSKRPTGGVRETQYF.

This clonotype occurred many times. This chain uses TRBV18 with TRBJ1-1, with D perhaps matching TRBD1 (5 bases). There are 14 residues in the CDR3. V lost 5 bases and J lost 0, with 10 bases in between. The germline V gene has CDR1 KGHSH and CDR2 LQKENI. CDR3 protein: CASSATDLNTEAFF. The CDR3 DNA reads TGTGCCAGCTCAGCGACAGATTTGAACACTGAAGCTTTCTTT.

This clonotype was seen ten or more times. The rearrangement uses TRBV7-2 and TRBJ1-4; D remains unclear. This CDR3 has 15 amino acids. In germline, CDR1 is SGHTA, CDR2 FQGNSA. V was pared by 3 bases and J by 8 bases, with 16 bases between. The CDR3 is CASSFSTVIGEKLFF. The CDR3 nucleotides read TGTGCCAGCAGCTTCTCCACGGTTATAGGCGAAAAACTGTTTTTT.

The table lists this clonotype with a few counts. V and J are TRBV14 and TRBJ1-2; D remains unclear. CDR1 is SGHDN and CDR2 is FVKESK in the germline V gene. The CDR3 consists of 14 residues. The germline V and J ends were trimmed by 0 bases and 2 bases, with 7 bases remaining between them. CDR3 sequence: CASSQDRLNYGYTF. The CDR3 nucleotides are TGTGCCAGCAGCCAAGATCGTCTAAACTATGGCTACACCTTC.